This TCR beta chain came from a study of OX40 agonist ivuxolimab in advanced cancers. Measured with immunoSEQ multiplex PCR; TCRdb has only the in-frame clones, and not every one. The sample carries roughly 34,000 clones, about 74% recorded once. The germline V gene has CDR1 MDHEN and CDR2 SYDVKM. The CDR3 has 16 residues. J gave up 4 bases and V 2 bases, and 8 bases lay outside the gene matches. This chain joins TRBV28 and TRBJ1-2; TRBD1 matches at 9 bases. Material: CD4+ or CD8+ T cells sorted from blood, obtained in a trial of the OX40 agonist ivuxolimab. This TCR was recovered from an adult with an advanced solid tumor such as melanoma, head and neck, liver or kidney cancer. The CDR3 region is CASSLEYRGQSYGYTF. The CDR3 DNA is TGTGCCAGCAGTTTAGAATACAGGGGGCAAAGCTATGGCTACACCTTC.